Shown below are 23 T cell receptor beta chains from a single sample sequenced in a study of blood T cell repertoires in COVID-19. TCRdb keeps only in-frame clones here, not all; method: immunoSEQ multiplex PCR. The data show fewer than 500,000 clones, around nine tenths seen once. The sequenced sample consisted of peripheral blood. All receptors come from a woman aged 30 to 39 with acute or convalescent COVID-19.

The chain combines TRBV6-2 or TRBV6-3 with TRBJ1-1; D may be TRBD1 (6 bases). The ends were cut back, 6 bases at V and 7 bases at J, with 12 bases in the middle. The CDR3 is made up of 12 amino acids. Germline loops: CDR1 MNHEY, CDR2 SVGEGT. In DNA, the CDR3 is TGTGCCAGCAGCCGCTACAGGGATGAAGCTTTCTTT. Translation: CASSRYRDEAFF.

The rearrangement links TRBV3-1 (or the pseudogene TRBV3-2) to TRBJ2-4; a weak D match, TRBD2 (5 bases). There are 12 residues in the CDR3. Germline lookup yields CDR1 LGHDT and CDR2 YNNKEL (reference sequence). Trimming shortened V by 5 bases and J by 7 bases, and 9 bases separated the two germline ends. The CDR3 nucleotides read TGTGCCAGCAGCAGCCGCGGGAACATTCAGTACTTC. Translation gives CASSSRGNIQYF.

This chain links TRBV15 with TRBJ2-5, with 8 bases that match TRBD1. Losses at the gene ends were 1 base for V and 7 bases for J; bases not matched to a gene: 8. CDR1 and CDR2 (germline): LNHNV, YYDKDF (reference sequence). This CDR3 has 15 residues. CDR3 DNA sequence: TGTGCCACCAGCAGAGTTTTCGGACAGGGCGGGACCCAGTACTTC. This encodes CATSRVFGQGGTQYF.

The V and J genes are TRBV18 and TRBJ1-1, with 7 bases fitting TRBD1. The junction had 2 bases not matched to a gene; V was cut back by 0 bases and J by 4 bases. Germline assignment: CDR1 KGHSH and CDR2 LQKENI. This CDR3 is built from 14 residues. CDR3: CASSPPRTGTEAFF. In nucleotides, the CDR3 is TGTGCCAGCTCACCACCCCGGACAGGCACTGAAGCTTTCTTT. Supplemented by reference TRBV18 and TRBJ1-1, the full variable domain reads NAGVMQNPRHLVRRRGQEARLRCSPMKGHSHVYWYRQLPEEGLKFMVYLQKENIIDESGMPKERFSAEFPKEGPSILRIQQVVRGDSAAYFCASSPPRTGTEAFFGQGTRLTVV.

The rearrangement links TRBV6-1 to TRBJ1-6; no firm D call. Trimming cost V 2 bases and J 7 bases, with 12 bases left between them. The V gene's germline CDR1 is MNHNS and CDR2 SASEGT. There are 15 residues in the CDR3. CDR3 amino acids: CASSEMVGGNSPLHF. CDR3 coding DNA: TGTGCCAGCAGTGAAATGGTGGGAGGGAATTCACCCCTCCACTTT.

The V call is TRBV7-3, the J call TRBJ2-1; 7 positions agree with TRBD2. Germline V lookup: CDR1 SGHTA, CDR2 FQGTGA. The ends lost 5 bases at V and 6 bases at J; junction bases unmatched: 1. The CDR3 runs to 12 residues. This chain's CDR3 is CASSPGGNEQFF. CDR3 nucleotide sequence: TGTGCCAGCAGCCCGGGGGGCAATGAGCAGTTCTTC.

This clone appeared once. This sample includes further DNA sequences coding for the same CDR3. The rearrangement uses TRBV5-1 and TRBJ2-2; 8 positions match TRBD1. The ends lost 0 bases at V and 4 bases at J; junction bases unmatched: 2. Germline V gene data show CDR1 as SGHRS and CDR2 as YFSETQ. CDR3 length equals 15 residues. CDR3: CASSLAGGVTGELFF. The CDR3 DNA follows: TGCGCCAGCAGCTTGGCAGGGGGCGTCACCGGGGAGCTGTTTTTT.

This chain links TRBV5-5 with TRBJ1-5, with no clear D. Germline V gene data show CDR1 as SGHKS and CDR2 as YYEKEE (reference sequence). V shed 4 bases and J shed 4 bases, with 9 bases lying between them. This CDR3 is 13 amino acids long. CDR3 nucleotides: TGTGCCAGCAGCGCGCGATTGAATCAGCCCCAGCATTTT. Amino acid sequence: CASSARLNQPQHF. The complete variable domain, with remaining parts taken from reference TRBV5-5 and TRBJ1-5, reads DAGVTQSPTHLIKTRGQQVTLRCSPISGHKSVSWYQQVLGQGPQFIFQYYEKEERGRGNFPDRFSARQFPNYSSELNVNALLLGDSALYLCASSARLNQPQHFGDGTRLSIL.

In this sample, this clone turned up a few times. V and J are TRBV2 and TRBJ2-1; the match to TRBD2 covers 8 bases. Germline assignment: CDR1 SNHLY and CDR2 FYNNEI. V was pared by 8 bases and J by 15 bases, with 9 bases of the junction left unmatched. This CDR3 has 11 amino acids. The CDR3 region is CASPGRGVGFF. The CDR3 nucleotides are TGTGCCAGCCCCGGGAGGGGGGTTGGGTTCTTC.

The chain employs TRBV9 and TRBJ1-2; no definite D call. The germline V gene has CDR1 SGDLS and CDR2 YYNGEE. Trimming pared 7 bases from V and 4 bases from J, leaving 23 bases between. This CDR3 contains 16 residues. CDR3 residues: CASSTDGAGEVYGYTF. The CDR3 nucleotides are TGTGCCAGCTCCACCGACGGAGCGGGAGAGGTCTATGGCTACACCTTC.

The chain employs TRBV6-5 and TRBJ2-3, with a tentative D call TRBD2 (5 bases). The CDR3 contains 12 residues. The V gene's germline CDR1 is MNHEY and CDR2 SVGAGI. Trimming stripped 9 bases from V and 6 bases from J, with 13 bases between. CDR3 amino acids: CASFGISDTQYF. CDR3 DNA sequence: TGTGCCAGTTTCGGGATCTCTGATACGCAGTATTTT.

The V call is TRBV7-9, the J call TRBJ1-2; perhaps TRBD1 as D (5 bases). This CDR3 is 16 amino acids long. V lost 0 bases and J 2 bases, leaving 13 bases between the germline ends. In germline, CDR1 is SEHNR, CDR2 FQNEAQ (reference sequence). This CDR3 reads CASSLAEQVPNYGYTF. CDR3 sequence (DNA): TGTGCCAGCAGCTTAGCGGAACAGGTCCCCAACTATGGCTACACCTTC.

CDR3 loop: CASSFGGSVETQYF. In nucleotides, the CDR3 is TGTGCCAGCAGCTTTGGAGGGTCTGTTGAGACCCAGTACTTC. The rearrangement links TRBV5-5 to TRBJ2-5, with D tentatively TRBD2 (6 bases). The CDR3 sequence is 14 residues long. The germline gives CDR1 SGHKS, CDR2 YYEKEE (reference sequence). Trimming pared 2 bases from V and 5 bases from J, leaving 13 bases between.

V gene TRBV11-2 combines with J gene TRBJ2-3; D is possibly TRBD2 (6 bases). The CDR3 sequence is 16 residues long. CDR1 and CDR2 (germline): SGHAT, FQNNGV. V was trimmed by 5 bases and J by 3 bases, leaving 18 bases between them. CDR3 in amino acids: CASSARDGGITDTQYF. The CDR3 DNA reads TGTGCCAGCAGCGCACGGGACGGGGGAATTACAGATACGCAGTATTTT. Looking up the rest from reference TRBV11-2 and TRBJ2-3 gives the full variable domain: EAGVAQSPRYKIIEKRQSVAFWCNPISGHATLYWYQQILGQGPKLLIQFQNNGVVDDSQLPKDRFSAERLKGVDSTLKIQPAKLEDSAVYLCASSARDGGITDTQYFGPGTRLTVL.

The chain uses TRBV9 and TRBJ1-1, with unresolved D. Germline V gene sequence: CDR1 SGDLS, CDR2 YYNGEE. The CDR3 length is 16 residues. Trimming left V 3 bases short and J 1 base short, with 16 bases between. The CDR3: CASSGGMGLANTEAFF. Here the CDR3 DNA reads TGTGCCAGCAGCGGAGGGATGGGGTTGGCGAACACTGAAGCTTTCTTT.

CDR3 sequence (DNA): TGTGCCAGCAGAACCGGGACAGGTCATTCGGAGCAGTACTTC. Residues: CASRTGTGHSEQYF. The chain combines TRBV2 with TRBJ2-7; 8 bases align to TRBD1. The trim removed 6 bases at V and 7 bases at J, leaving 11 bases unmatched. Germline V gene data show CDR1 as SNHLY and CDR2 as FYNNEI. The CDR3 has 14 amino acids.

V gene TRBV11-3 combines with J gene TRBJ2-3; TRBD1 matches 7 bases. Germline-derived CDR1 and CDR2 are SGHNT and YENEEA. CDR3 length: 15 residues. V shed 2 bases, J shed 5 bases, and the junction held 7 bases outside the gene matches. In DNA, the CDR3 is TGTGCCAGCAGCTTAAGGCAGGGGGTGGGAGATACGCAGTATTTT. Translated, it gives CASSLRQGVGDTQYF.

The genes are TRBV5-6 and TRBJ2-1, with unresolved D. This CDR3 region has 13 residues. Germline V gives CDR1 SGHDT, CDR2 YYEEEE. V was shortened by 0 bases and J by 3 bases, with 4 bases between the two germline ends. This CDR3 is CASSLDSYNEQFF. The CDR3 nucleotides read TGTGCCAGCAGCTTGGACAGCTACAATGAGCAGTTCTTC.

The CDR3 loop is CASSPGGGVVFSPLHF. For the CDR3, the DNA is TGTGCCAGCAGCCCGGGGGGAGGAGTCGTATTTTCACCCCTCCACTTT. This chain uses TRBV7-3 with TRBJ1-6, with D perhaps matching TRBD1 (5 bases). The CDR3 totals 16 residues. CDR1 and CDR2 from the germline V gene are SGHTA and FQGTGA. Trimming pared 5 bases from V and 9 bases from J, leaving 20 bases between.

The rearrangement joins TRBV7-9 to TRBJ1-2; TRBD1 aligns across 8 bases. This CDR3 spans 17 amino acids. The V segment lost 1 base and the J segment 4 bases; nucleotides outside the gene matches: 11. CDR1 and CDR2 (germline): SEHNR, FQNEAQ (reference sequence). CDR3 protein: CASSLDGQGSSPYGYTF. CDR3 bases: TGTGCCAGCAGCTTAGATGGACAGGGAAGCTCACCCTATGGCTACACCTTC.

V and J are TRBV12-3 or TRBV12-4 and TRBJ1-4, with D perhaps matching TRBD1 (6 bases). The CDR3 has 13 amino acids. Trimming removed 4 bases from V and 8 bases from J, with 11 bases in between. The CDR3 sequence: CASSWGLGEKLFF. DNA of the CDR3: TGTGCCAGCAGTTGGGGGCTTGGCGAAAAACTGTTTTTT.

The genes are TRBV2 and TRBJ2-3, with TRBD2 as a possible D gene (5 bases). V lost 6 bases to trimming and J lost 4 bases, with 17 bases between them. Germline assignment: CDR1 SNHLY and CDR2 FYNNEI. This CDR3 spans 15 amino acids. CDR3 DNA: TGTGCCAGCAGGCCGGGAAGAGCGGCGCCAGATACGCAGTATTTT. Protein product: CASRPGRAAPDTQYF. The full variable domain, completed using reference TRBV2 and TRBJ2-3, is EPEVTQTPSHQVTQMGQEVILRCVPISNHLYFYWYRQILGQKVEFLVSFYNNEISEKSEIFDDQFSVERPDGSNFTLKIRSTKLEDSAMYFCASRPGRAAPDTQYFGPGTRLTVL.

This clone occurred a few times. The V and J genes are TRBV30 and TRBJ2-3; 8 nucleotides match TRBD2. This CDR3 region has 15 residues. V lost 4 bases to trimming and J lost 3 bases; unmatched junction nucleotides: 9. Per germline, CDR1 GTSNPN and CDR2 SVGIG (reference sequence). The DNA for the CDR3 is TGTGCCTGGAATGCGGGGGGTGGTGTTACAGATACGCAGTATTTT. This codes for CAWNAGGGVTDTQYF.